These 7 T cell receptor beta chains originate from one sample sequenced in a study of blood T cell repertoires in COVID-19. TCRdb keeps only in-frame clones here, not all; method: immunoSEQ multiplex PCR. The sample comprises approximately 34,000 clones, 75% to 90% of which are singletons, and over 8% rests with the top ten. Sequencing was performed on peripheral blood. Source of these receptors: a human donor in a cohort sampled during active COVID-19.

The chain carries TRBV6-1 and TRBJ2-7, with D unclear. The CDR3 covers 15 residues. Trimming removed 2 bases at V and 2 bases at J, with 13 bases between. The germline CDR1 and CDR2 sequences are MNHNS and SASEGT. CDR3 DNA: TGTGCCAGCAGTGAATACCCAGGTCAAACCTACGAGCAGTACTTC. It is translated as CASSEYPGQTYEQYF.

The J gene is TRBJ2-7, the V gene TRBV6-6, with TRBD1 matching over 10 bases. Germline trimming cut 2 bases from V and 5 bases from J; bases unmatched to any gene: 3. Looked up from germline, CDR1 is MNHNY and CDR2 is SVGAGI (reference sequence). CDR3 length: 14 residues. The CDR3 region is CASSYPGTGDEQYF. The CDR3 DNA reads as TGTGCCAGCAGTTACCCCGGGACAGGGGACGAGCAGTACTTC.

V and J are TRBV7-6 and TRBJ1-2, with no clear D. CDR3 size: 13 residues. The germline V and J ends were trimmed by 1 base and 1 base, with 4 bases remaining between them. CDR1 and CDR2 from the germline V gene are SGHVS and FNYEAQ. The CDR3 here is CASSLGDNYGYTF. CDR3 DNA: TGTGCCAGCAGCTTAGGAGATAACTATGGCTACACCTTC. Full variable domain (remainder filled in from reference TRBV7-6 and TRBJ1-2): GAGVSQSPRYKVTKRGQDVALRCDPISGHVSLYWYRQALGQGPEFLTYFNYEAQQDKSGLPNDRFSAERPEGSISTLTIQRTEQRDSAMYRCASSLGDNYGYTFGSGTRLTVV.

The rearrangement links TRBV27 to TRBJ2-1; D possibly corresponds to TRBD1 (6 bases). The CDR3 is 16 amino acids. V was trimmed by 8 bases and J by 0 bases, leaving 17 bases between them. Germline CDR1 MNHEY, CDR2 SMNVEV (reference sequence). The CDR3 protein is CASAGGIWSSYNEQFF. In nucleotides, the CDR3 is TGTGCCAGCGCTGGGGGCATCTGGAGCTCCTACAATGAGCAGTTCTTC.

This chain links TRBV7-9 with TRBJ1-3; 7 bases fit TRBD1. The CDR3 is 14 residues long. The germline CDR1 and CDR2 sequences are SEHNR and FQNEAQ (reference sequence). J lost 2 bases, V lost 5 bases, and 3 bases had no gene match. CDR3 sequence: CASSNQGAGNTIYF. As DNA, the CDR3 is TGTGCCAGCAGCAACCAGGGGGCTGGAAACACCATATATTTT.

V gene TRBV11-2 combines with J gene TRBJ2-5, with 7 bases identical to TRBD1. V lost 5 bases, J lost 5 bases, and 11 bases stayed unmatched. This CDR3 has 15 residues. The germline V gene has CDR1 SGHAT and CDR2 FQNNGV. The CDR3 protein is CASSHGDSWRETQYF. CDR3 DNA: TGTGCCAGCAGCCATGGGGACAGTTGGAGGGAGACCCAGTACTTC.

This clone was counted a single time. This sequence joins TRBV30 and TRBJ2-3; possible D gene TRBD2, 5 bases. Germline V gives CDR1 GTSNPN, CDR2 SVGIG (reference sequence). The CDR3 contains 12 residues. The V end was cut by 5 bases, the J end by 2 bases, with 8 bases between. CDR3 in DNA: TGTGCCTGGTGCGGGTACACAGATACGCAGTATTTT. Residues: CAWCGYTDTQYF.